The clone carrying this T cell receptor beta chain came up a few times. These data are taken from a study of T-cell reconstitution after alpha-beta-depleted transplantation in children. Unique molecular identifiers were used in preparing the TCRbeta library. Using its own MiXCR run on the PCR reads, TCRdb lists one record per CDR3 protein. The data show some 840,000 distinct CDR3 sequences, with roughly 15% seen just once and around 4.5% held by the top ten. Germline CDR1 MDHEN, CDR2 SYDVKM. The CDR3 is 13 residues long. Trimming pared 6 bases from V and 5 bases from J, leaving 14 bases between. The V call is TRBV28, the J call TRBJ2-7; tentatively, D is TRBD2 (6 bases). This sample comprised PBMCs, mostly from graft donor cells, obtained 360 days after TCRalphabeta/CD19-depleted stem cell transplant. The source of this sequence is a male patient aged 10 to 17 who had a stem cell transplant for acute lymphoblastic leukemia, so the T cells may come from the graft donor. CDR3 in amino acids: CASSPGGGDEQYF. The CDR3 DNA follows: TGTGCCAGCAGCCCTGGGGGAGGAGACGAGCAGTACTTC.